This T cell receptor beta chain comes out of a study of radiation and T cells in renal cell carcinoma (dated by TCRdb to 2020 to 2022). Broadly, across the study: In total, 50 to 60 samples underwent TCR beta sequencing: 25 or so tumors plus 27 peripheral blood samples. The final blood draw took place at 4 weeks after radiation, the same time as nephrectomy. In the 40 to 60 samples combined, some 4 million unique CDR3 nucleotide sequences were found, encoding roughly 2.5 million unique CDR3 amino acid sequences. Broader findings and caveats from the paper: Top tumor clonotypes rose in blood from baseline to 2 weeks post-radiation, then contracted by 4 weeks, suggesting transient expansion of tumor-resident clones. Blood repertoire dynamics were not followed beyond 4 weeks after treatment. The single-armed trial design could not address effects of radiation dose or scheduling on the TCR repertoire. Because pretreatment tumor biopsies were not available, the study could not determine whether clonotypes were already present within the tumor at baseline.

The trim is 7 bases for V and 1 base for J, with a gap of 13 bases between the germline ends. The CDR3 runs 15 amino acids, cysteine and phenylalanine included. Only CDR3 DNA is held: 45 bases, read in frame from base 1. CDR1 SGHTA and CDR2 FQGNSA are derived from the germline V gene. The immunoSEQ kit was used, according to the manufacturer's recommendations, to generate TCR beta libraries from genomic DNA. For library preparation, a first multiplex PCR was performed with proprietary primers, followed by a second PCR in which unique barcodes were added, and bead cleanups were performed after each round. Each sample batch included a kit-provided positive control reaction and a negative control reaction. The final libraries underwent checking on an Agilent 4200 TapeStation D1000 ScreenTape, volumetric pooling, and quantification by qPCR. Sequencing was performed on an Illumina NextSeq500 with a MidOutput 150-cycle cartridge, and 156 Read1 and 15 Index1 cycles were run with kit custom primers. The pooled library was loaded at 0.8 to 1 pM with an approximately 20% PhiX control spike-in. Concerning the study's data processing: Vendor-processed data were analyzed in R, and a clonotype was defined as all T cells sharing the same CDR3 nucleotide sequence. For clone abundance analyses, frequencies were normalized to the 10,000 most abundant clones in each sample. Public T cell clones, averaging fewer than five per sample, were removed before analysis. An abundance difference of at least 32-fold between compartments was the criterion for calling clonotypes tumor-enriched or baseline blood-enriched. A beta-binomial differential abundance model was used to identify clonotypes that expanded or contracted between blood time points. Tumor-blood repertoire similarity was measured with the Baroni-Urbani and Buser coefficient, and groups were compared using two-tailed Wilcoxon tests in R. The table was pulled from immuneACCESS by TCRdb, which kept in-frame rearrangements only. Such tables lose some clones; where checked, under half of the loss comes from unresolved V genes, and the rest has no known cause. That table supplies the V and J calls and clone size; D and trimming were determined from the DNA. The sample table lists 60,000 to 95,000 clones, approximately 87% of them with a count of one. Roughly 2.2% of the sample is taken by the ten largest.

Taken with the paper, the label for time point translates to: blood 4 weeks post-SBRT, at nephrectomy. The treatment or condition label corresponds to: 15 Gy SBRT to primary tumor, nephrectomy 4 weeks later. Samples came from a clinical trial, in which primary renal cell carcinomas received 15 Gy stereotactic body radiation therapy followed by nephrectomy 4 weeks later. To follow tumor-enriched clonotypes, peripheral blood was collected serially from radiation-treated patients at baseline and again at 2 weeks and 4 weeks after SBRT. Renal cell carcinoma with clear cell pathology was present in all patients. The QIAamp DNA Blood Mini Kit (Qiagen) was used to prepare genomic DNA for TCR sequencing. Only samples passing all quality control checks were included in the analyses. A word on this clone: Its target antigen remains unknown. One base away there is no much larger clone; base qualities are not given.

The sample here was blood, taken from a patient whose treatment included radiotherapy and nephrectomy. The sequence was collected from a woman aged 60-75 years with renal cell carcinoma. The rearrangement combines TRBV7-2 with TRBJ2-2; D gene: possibly TRBD2, on 6 matching bases. DNA sequence: TGTGCCAGCAACCAACGGGGGTTGAACACCGGGGAGCTGTTTTTT. Translated, this gives CASNQRGLNTGELFF.